The 21 T cell receptor beta chains in this list originate from one sample, sequenced in a study of Graves' ophthalmopathy and Graves' hyperthyroidism. The authors amplified TCR beta CDR3 regions, and they did so from RNA transcripts for repertoire sequencing. Following a first-round RT-PCR that used HTBI primers, a second-round multiplex PCR was carried out. Using its own MiXCR run on the multiplex PCR reads, TCRdb lists one record per CDR3 protein. In the table there are 1 million to 1.3 million distinct CDR3 sequences, about 40% of which are singletons. The sample comprised peripheral blood or thyroid tissue (not recorded which). Receptor source: an adult man with Graves' hyperthyroidism.

This clonotype was observed a few times. V usage is TRBV19 and J usage is TRBJ1-5, with D unresolved. Trimming removed 9 bases at V and 3 bases at J, with 18 bases between. The CDR3 contains 15 residues. CDR1 and CDR2 from the germline V gene are LNHDA and SQIVND (reference sequence). CDR3 in amino acids: CASRTELGPNQPQHF. As DNA, the CDR3 is TGTGCCAGCAGAACAGAGTTGGGCCCCAATCAGCCCCAGCATTTT. Supplemented by reference TRBV19 and TRBJ1-5, the full variable domain reads DGGITQSPKYLFRKEGQNVTLSCEQNLNHDAMYWYRQDPGQGLRLIYYSQIVNDFQKGDIAEGYSVSREKKESFPLTVTSAQKNPTAFYLCASRTELGPNQPQHFGDGTRLSIL.

This clonotype was counted many times. The V call is TRBV10-3, the J call TRBJ1-2, with D maybe TRBD1 (5 bases). The CDR3 length is 15 residues. The germline V gene encodes CDR1 ENHRY and CDR2 SYGVKD. The V and J ends lost 0 bases and 6 bases respectively, with 14 bases between them. The DNA of the CDR3 is TGTGCCATCAGTGAGTCGTCGGCAGGGACGAATGGCTACACCTTC. Protein sequence: CAISESSAGTNGYTF.

This clonotype has only one observation. This chain's CDR3 is CASSQDSAGGGRDTEAFF. Here the CDR3 DNA reads TGCGCCAGCAGCCAAGATTCAGCCGGCGGGGGTCGGGACACTGAAGCTTTCTTT. V gene TRBV4-3 combines with J gene TRBJ1-1, with D perhaps TRBD1 (5 bases). V was cut by 0 bases and J by 3 bases, with 20 bases left in between. The CDR3 consists of 18 residues. Germline-derived CDR1 and CDR2 are LGHNA and YSLEER.

This clonotype was detected many times. The CDR3 region is CSARAGVEKLFF. Here the CDR3 DNA reads TGCAGTGCTAGAGCTGGGGTAGAAAAACTGTTTTTT. The chain recombines TRBV20-1 with TRBJ1-4; D is unresolved. Germline values: CDR1 DFQATT, CDR2 SNEGSKA (reference sequence). Trimming pared 1 base from V and 8 bases from J, leaving 8 bases between. The CDR3 is made up of 12 amino acids.

The J gene is TRBJ1-4, the V gene TRBV11-2; D is possibly TRBD1 (5 bases). This CDR3 spans 19 amino acids. V was cut by 6 bases and J by 4 bases, with 27 bases left in between. Germline-derived CDR1 and CDR2 are SGHAT and FQNNGV. Written as DNA, the CDR3 is TGTGCCAGCAGAGCAGTCGCCGATAGTCGACAGCACTTTAATGAAAAACTGTTTTTT. Its protein product is CASRAVADSRQHFNEKLFF.

This clonotype was recorded a few times. V is TRBV28 and J is TRBJ2-2; no clear D gene. This CDR3 has 12 residues. The V gene's germline CDR1 is MDHEN and CDR2 SYDVKM. V was clipped by 7 bases and J by 6 bases, with 9 bases between them. Here the CDR3 reads CASTPAAGELFF. In DNA, the CDR3 is TGTGCCAGCACTCCGGCAGCCGGGGAGCTGTTTTTT.

This clonotype was seen repeatedly, ten times or more. The chain recombines TRBV5-1 with TRBJ1-2; weak D call: TRBD1 (5 bases). This CDR3 contains 15 residues. Trimming took off 0 bases at V and 5 bases at J, with 14 bases between the two ends. The germline V gene encodes CDR1 SGHRS and CDR2 YFSETQ. The CDR3 sequence: CASSLESTGDYGYTF. The CDR3 DNA reads TGCGCCAGCAGCTTGGAATCAACAGGAGATTATGGCTACACCTTC.

This clonotype was picked up a small number of times. The V call is TRBV30, the J call TRBJ1-2; TRBD1 matches 9 bases. This CDR3 has 13 residues. V shed 4 bases and J 4 bases; nucleotides not matched to a gene: 4. Germline assignment: CDR1 GTSNPN and CDR2 SVGIG (reference sequence). The CDR3: CAWTPGQGYGYTF. DNA for the CDR3: TGTGCCTGGACTCCGGGACAGGGCTATGGCTACACCTTC.

This clonotype was detected ten times or more. The chain couples TRBV24-1 to TRBJ2-7; D call uncertain. Deletions cut 4 bases from V and 3 bases from J, with 9 bases between. The germline CDR1 and CDR2 sequences are KGHDR and SFDVKD. The length of the CDR3 is 13 residues. CDR3 protein: CATSDGFNYEQYF. CDR3 nucleotides: TGTGCCACCAGTGACGGTTTCAACTACGAGCAGTACTTC.

The genes are TRBV12-3 or TRBV12-4 and TRBJ2-5; TRBD2 agrees at 8 bases. V shed 3 bases and J 1 base; nucleotides not matched to a gene: 4. The CDR3 consists of 15 residues. In DNA form, the CDR3 reads TGTGCCAGCAGTTTGATAGCGGGGACCCAAGAGACCCAGTACTTC. Protein: CASSLIAGTQETQYF.

This chain joins TRBV3-2 and TRBJ2-7; the table calls TRBD1, which could not be checked here. TRBV3-2 is deemed a pseudogene. The length of the CDR3 is 16 residues. The chain's CDR3 is CASSQEGQGRSYEQYF. The CDR3 bases are TGTGCCAGCAGCCAAGAGGGACAGGGGCGATCCTACGAGCAGTACTTC.

In its sample, this clonotype was seen many times. V and J are TRBV7-9 and TRBJ1-4, with D perhaps matching TRBD1 (5 bases). There are 12 residues in the CDR3. Trimming left V 5 bases short and J 10 bases short, with 11 bases between. The V gene's germline CDR1 is SEHNR and CDR2 FQNEAQ (reference sequence). The CDR3: CASSRGFRKLFF. The CDR3 coding sequence is TGTGCCAGCAGCCGGGGGTTCCGAAAACTGTTTTTT.

This clonotype was counted ten times or more. The chain combines TRBV12-3 or TRBV12-4 with TRBJ1-2; D might be TRBD1 (6 bases). The germline V and J ends were trimmed by 6 bases and 7 bases, with 12 bases remaining between them. This CDR3 is built from 12 residues. The DNA of the CDR3 is TGTGCCAGCAGCGCACAGGGTGGTGGCTACACCTTC. Protein: CASSAQGGGYTF.

The chain uses TRBV2 and TRBJ2-5; 13 bases fit TRBD2. V shed 11 bases, J shed 2 bases, and the junction held 11 bases outside the gene matches. The CDR3 totals 16 residues. Germline V gene sequence: CDR1 SNHLY, CDR2 FYNNEI. The CDR3 DNA sequence: TGTGCCTGGAGTAGACTAGCGGGAGGTATACAAGAGACCCAGTACTTC. This encodes CAWSRLAGGIQETQYF.

The genes are TRBV2 and TRBJ2-2; TRBD1 matches 8 bases. The J segment lost 4 bases and the V segment lost 2 bases, leaving 3 bases of the junction unmatched. Per germline, CDR1 SNHLY and CDR2 FYNNEI. The CDR3 covers 15 residues. The CDR3 DNA reads TGTGCCAGCAGTGAAAAGGACAGGGTCACCGGGGAGCTGTTTTTT. Translated, it gives CASSEKDRVTGELFF.

The chain is built from TRBV2 and TRBJ2-7; 7 positions agree with TRBD1. Germline assignment: CDR1 SNHLY and CDR2 FYNNEI. This CDR3 comprises 16 residues. Germline trimming cut 6 bases from V and 0 bases from J; bases unmatched to any gene: 11. The CDR3 DNA sequence: TGTGCCAGCAGCTCCGGGACAGACTCCTACTCCTACGAGCAGTACTTC. Its protein is CASSSGTDSYSYEQYF.

As concerns this clonotype: Germline and junction disagree at one end, which may indicate a read error. This chain links TRBV20-1 with TRBJ1-5, with no clear D. This CDR3 spans 14 amino acids. Germline assignment: CDR1 DFQATT and CDR2 SNEGSKA (reference sequence). The CDR3 spells CSVRDLASNQPQHF. The CDR3, as DNA: TGCAGTGTTAGAGATCTTGCTAGCAATCAGCCCCAGCATTTT.

This clonotype was seen at least ten times. The chain has TRBV7-8 and TRBJ1-5; 10 bases are a match to TRBD1. The CDR3 spans 16 residues. Germline CDR1 reads SGHVS; CDR2 reads FQNEAQ. J lost 2 bases, V lost 6 bases, and 7 bases had no gene match. The CDR3 protein is CASSQTGTGGNQPQHF. The CDR3 nucleotides are TGTGCCAGCAGTCAGACCGGGACAGGGGGCAATCAGCCCCAGCATTTT.

This clonotype was seen many times. The gene calls are TRBV29-1 and TRBJ1-1, with 7 positions matching TRBD1. The CDR3 spans 13 residues. The V gene end was trimmed by 7 bases and the J gene end by 4 bases; junction bases not matched to a gene: 9. Germline CDR1 and CDR2: SQVTM and ANQGSEA. The CDR3 DNA is TGCAGCGCGACAGGGTCGAAGAGCACTGAAGCTTTCTTT. Protein: CSATGSKSTEAFF.

The chain carries TRBV25-1 and TRBJ2-2; TRBD2 aligns across 7 bases. The junction had 11 bases not matched to a gene; V was cut back by 6 bases and J by 4 bases. CDR3 length equals 16 residues. Germline CDR1 and CDR2: MGHDK and SYGVNS. Here the CDR3 DNA reads TGTGCCAGCAGCACCTCCCGGGGCGGGGGCACCGGGGAGCTGTTTTTT. This gives the protein CASSTSRGGGTGELFF.

Many counts were recorded for this clonotype. The genes are TRBV5-1 and TRBJ2-6, with D perhaps TRBD2 (6 bases). The length of the CDR3 is 17 residues. V was clipped by 2 bases and J by 0 bases, with 12 bases between them. The germline gives CDR1 SGHRS, CDR2 YFSETQ. The CDR3 spells CASSFLASRSGANVLTF. The CDR3 region has the DNA TGCGCCAGCAGCTTCCTAGCGTCCCGCTCTGGGGCCAACGTCCTGACTTTC.